This T cell receptor (beta chain) appears in the sequencing data of a study of T-cell reconstitution after alpha-beta-depleted transplantation in children (dated by TCRdb to the mid-2010s). General notes on the study: T-cell immune reconstitution after TCRalphabeta/CD19-depleted allogeneic hematopoietic cell transplantation in children was quantitatively tracked in the study by means of TCR repertoire profiling.

The CDR3 runs 16 amino acids, cysteine and phenylalanine included. This entry keeps only the CDR3 DNA: 48 bases, framed from base 1. V is pruned by 3 bases and J by 1 base, leaving 5 bases of the junction without a gene match. The library was generated by PCR. Sequenced using an Illumina HiSeq 2500. To normalize quantification of the TCRbeta repertoire, the TCR libraries were built with molecular barcoding that relied on unique molecular identifiers. TCRdb reanalyzed the raw reads on its own, using fastp at Q25 for trimming and MiXCR for clone calling, and kept in-frame beta chains. Every distinct CDR3 protein forms one entry, paired with its most common genes and DNA. This sample is represented by some 490,000 distinct CDR3 sequences; approximately 12% of them were singletons. Of the sample, about 5.4% falls within the top ten clones. This clonotype came up a few times. There is no known antigen for this receptor. Nothing much larger sits one base from this clone, and base qualities are not available.

This receptor was identified in a human donor who donated a stem cell graft to a child with combined immunodeficiency. The chain employs TRBV12-3 or TRBV12-4 and TRBJ2-3, with 9 bases in between that match TRBD2. Source: PBMCs from the stem cell graft donor, taken from the stem cell graft. The CDR3 region: CASSFFRGGGTDTQYF. The DNA is as follows: TGTGCCAGCAGTTTTTTTCGCGGGGGGGGCACAGATACGCAGTATTTT.